Following are 25 T cell receptor beta chains from one sample sequenced in a study of T cell responses to AZD1222 COVID-19 vaccine. Assay: immunoSEQ multiplex PCR; the TCRdb copy retains only in-frame clones and omits some. The sample has about 85,000 clones, over 75% seen once; the top ten hold 15% to 20%. The sample here was peripheral blood, taken on day 0 of AZD1222 vaccination. These receptor sequences come from an adult in good health.

This chain connects TRBV15 to TRBJ2-7; D remains ambiguous. This CDR3 spans 16 amino acids. Germline CDR1 is LNHNV and CDR2 is YYDKDF (reference sequence). V was clipped by 0 bases and J by 2 bases, with 14 bases between them. The CDR3 loop is CATSRDPGEIPYEQYF. DNA of the CDR3: TGTGCCACCAGCAGAGATCCAGGAGAAATCCCCTACGAGCAGTACTTC.

This sequence joins TRBV3-1 (or the pseudogene TRBV3-2) and TRBJ1-6; maybe TRBD1 (5 bases). Looked up from germline, CDR1 is LGHDT and CDR2 is YNNKEL (reference sequence). Deletions cut 4 bases from V and 7 bases from J, with 17 bases between. The CDR3 has 16 amino acids. Here the CDR3 DNA reads TGTGCCAGCAGCCTAGGTGGAGGGGTGGGAAATTCACCCCTCCACTTT. It codes for CASSLGGGVGNSPLHF.

V and J are TRBV5-1 and TRBJ1-5; weak D call: TRBD1 (6 bases). V lost 2 bases and J lost 3, with 9 bases in between. The CDR3 spans 14 residues. From germline, CDR1 is SGHRS and CDR2 YFSETQ. CDR3 sequence: CASSFTGLNQPQHF. The CDR3 coding sequence is TGCGCCAGCAGCTTTACAGGGCTCAATCAGCCCCAGCATTTT.

This chain joins TRBV12-3 or TRBV12-4 and TRBJ1-2; D gene uncertain. Trimming took off 3 bases at V and 3 bases at J, with 8 bases between the two ends. The CDR3 is made up of 13 amino acids. CDR3 sequence (DNA): TGTGCCAGCAGTTTGAGGGAACACTATGGCTACACCTTC. It specifies CASSLREHYGYTF.

The chain employs TRBV3-1 (or the pseudogene TRBV3-2) and TRBJ2-2; weak D call: TRBD2 (5 bases). CDR3 size: 17 residues. Per germline, CDR1 LGHDT and CDR2 YNNKEL (reference sequence). V was pared by 1 base and J by 5 bases, with 17 bases between. The CDR3 is CASSQGGLIRGTGELFF. CDR3 sequence (DNA): TGTGCCAGCAGCCAAGGCGGACTGATCCGAGGGACCGGGGAGCTGTTTTTT.

V gene TRBV7-3 combines with J gene TRBJ1-1, with a possible D match to TRBD1 (6 bases). Germline V gene lookup returns CDR1 SGHTA and CDR2 FQGTGA. CDR3 length: 18 amino acids. V was cut by 1 base and J by 3 bases, with 21 bases left in between. CDR3: CASSLKPGARYFDTEAFF. The DNA for the CDR3 is TGTGCCAGCAGCTTAAAGCCAGGGGCAAGGTATTTCGACACTGAAGCTTTCTTT.

The chain employs TRBV9 and TRBJ2-1, with 9 bases that match TRBD2. This CDR3 is 14 amino acids long. CDR1 SGDLS and CDR2 YYNGEE come from the germline V gene. V lost 2 bases to trimming and J lost 7 bases; unmatched junction nucleotides: 4. The CDR3 DNA follows: TGTGCCAGCAGCGTTGGTAGCGGGAGTAATGAGCAGTTCTTC. Residues: CASSVGSGSNEQFF.

The rearrangement links TRBV4-2 to TRBJ2-7; the match to TRBD2 covers 14 bases. The CDR3 spans 16 residues. Trimming cost V 3 bases and J 9 bases; bases outside gene matches: 10. CDR1 is LGHNA, CDR2 YNFKEQ, per germline. The CDR3 loop reads CASSQGLAGAGSGQYF. CDR3 bases: TGTGCCAGCAGCCAGGGACTAGCGGGAGCCGGTAGTGGGCAGTACTTC.

The chain carries TRBV11-2 and TRBJ2-4; 8 bases are a match to TRBD1. This CDR3 is 18 amino acids long. From germline, CDR1 is SGHAT and CDR2 FQNNGV. V was pared by 1 base and J by 2 bases, with 10 bases of the junction left unmatched. DNA of the CDR3: TGTGCCAGCAGCTTAGGTCGCGGCAGGGGGCCGACCAAAAACATTCAGTACTTC. As protein: CASSLGRGRGPTKNIQYF.

V usage is TRBV7-9 and J usage is TRBJ2-1; 9 positions agree with TRBD1. The CDR3 has 18 residues. Germline V gives CDR1 SEHNR, CDR2 FQNEAQ (reference sequence). V was pared by 5 bases and J by 4 bases, with 15 bases of the junction left unmatched. The CDR3 DNA reads as TGTGCCAGCAGCACTCTGACAGGGGGGATACGTGCATACAATGAGCAGTTCTTC. This translates into CASSTLTGGIRAYNEQFF.

The chain carries TRBV12-3 or TRBV12-4 and TRBJ1-5; D remains unclear. The CDR3 is 13 residues long. V lost 2 bases and J lost 5, with 7 bases in between. The CDR3 spells CASSLLNDQPQHF. DNA of the CDR3: TGTGCCAGCAGTTTATTAAACGATCAGCCCCAGCATTTT.

The chain is built from TRBV5-6 and TRBJ1-2; a weak D match, TRBD1 (6 bases). The CDR3 loop spans 15 amino acids. Germline V CDR1 and CDR2: SGHDT, YYEEEE. The V end was cut by 0 bases, the J end by 4 bases, with 13 bases between. CDR3 amino acids: CASSLAGQLGYGYTF. As DNA, the CDR3 is TGTGCCAGCAGCTTGGCTGGACAGTTGGGCTATGGCTACACCTTC.

The V and J genes are TRBV29-1 and TRBJ1-1; D unclear. Trimming took off 2 bases at V and 1 base at J, with 8 bases between the two ends. CDR1 and CDR2 from the germline V gene are SQVTM and ANQGSEA. There are 13 residues in the CDR3. CDR3 region: CSVESHPNTEAFF. The CDR3 DNA reads TGCAGCGTTGAAAGCCACCCGAACACTGAAGCTTTCTTT. The full variable domain, with the rest looked up from reference TRBV29-1 and TRBJ1-1, is SAVISQKPSRDICQRGTSLTIQCQVDSQVTMMFWYRQQPGQSLTLIATANQGSEATYESGFVIDKFPISRPNLTFSTLTVSNMSPEDSSIYLCSVESHPNTEAFFGQGTRLTVV.

This chain links TRBV3-1 (or the pseudogene TRBV3-2) with TRBJ1-1, with D possibly being TRBD1 (5 bases). Germline V lookup: CDR1 LGHDT, CDR2 YNNKEL (reference sequence). Trimming took 5 bases from V and 3 from J, leaving 22 bases between them. The CDR3 totals 17 residues. CDR3: CASSGIRDSGGHTEAFF. CDR3 coding DNA: TGTGCCAGCAGCGGCATTCGGGACTCTGGGGGTCACACTGAAGCTTTCTTT.

The chain is built from TRBV5-4 and TRBJ2-7, with TRBD1 identical over 9 bases. J lost 1 base, V lost 4 bases, and 6 bases had no gene match. The CDR3 spans 15 residues. In germline, CDR1 is SGHNT, CDR2 YYREEE (reference sequence). CDR3 loop: CASSGGGTGSYEQYF. The DNA for the CDR3 is TGTGCCAGCAGCGGAGGAGGGACAGGGTCCTACGAGCAGTACTTC.

The V call is TRBV24-1, the J call TRBJ1-2, with 8 bases aligning to TRBD1. Losses at the gene ends were 1 base for V and 4 bases for J; bases not matched to a gene: 4. This CDR3 has 15 amino acids. CDR1 KGHDR and CDR2 SFDVKD come from the germline V gene. This CDR3 is CATSDLAGGSYGYTF. The CDR3 region has the DNA TGTGCCACCAGTGATTTAGCAGGGGGCAGCTATGGCTACACCTTC.

This clone was counted a single time. V usage is TRBV6-5 and J usage is TRBJ1-1, with 7 positions matching TRBD1. The CDR3 runs to 15 residues. J gave up 1 base and V 7 bases, and 9 bases lay outside the gene matches. CDR1 and CDR2 (germline): MNHEY, SVGAGI. This chain's CDR3 is CASNDAGQPNTEAFF. Here the CDR3 DNA reads TGTGCCAGCAACGATGCGGGACAGCCGAACACTGAAGCTTTCTTT.

This sequence joins TRBV13 and TRBJ2-7; 11 bases align to TRBD2. The CDR3 runs to 15 residues. After removal of 3 bases from V and 2 bases from J, the junction contained 3 bases not matched to a gene. Germline V gene lookup returns CDR1 PRHDT and CDR2 FYEKMQ (reference sequence). CDR3 nucleotide sequence: TGTGCCAGCAGCTTCCGACTAGCGGGGCCCTACGAGCAGTACTTC. Protein: CASSFRLAGPYEQYF.

This clone was detected only once. This rearrangement joins TRBV5-1 to TRBJ2-1; TRBD2 might be the D (5 bases). V was pared by 5 bases and J by 10 bases, with 13 bases between. The CDR3 covers 12 residues. Germline CDR1 is SGHRS and CDR2 is YFSETQ. CDR3: CASSFTPSEQFF. The DNA of the CDR3 is TGCGCCAGCAGTTTCACGCCTAGCGAGCAGTTCTTC. The full variable domain, in which reference TRBV5-1 and TRBJ2-1 provide the parts outside the CDR3, is KAGVTQTPRYLIKTRGQQVTLSCSPISGHRSVSWYQQTPGQGLQFLFEYFSETQRNKGNFPGRFSGRQFSNSRSEMNVSTLELGDSALYLCASSFTPSEQFFGPGTRLTVL.

The V gene is TRBV7-8, the J gene TRBJ2-7; D may be TRBD2 (7 bases). CDR1 is SGHVS and CDR2 is FQNEAQ in the germline V gene. The CDR3 extends over 15 amino acids. V lost 5 bases and J lost 0, with 14 bases in between. DNA for the CDR3: TGTGCCAGCAGCGGGGGGGACACGAGCTCCTACGAGCAGTACTTC. Translated, it gives CASSGGDTSSYEQYF.

DNA for the CDR3: TGCGCCAGCAGCTGGGACAGTTCTAACTATGGCTACACCTTC. Its translation is CASSWDSSNYGYTF. This chain links TRBV5-1 with TRBJ1-2, with 7 bases fitting TRBD1. V dropped 3 bases and J dropped 0; count of bases not matched to a gene: 2. Looked up from germline, CDR1 is SGHRS and CDR2 is YFSETQ. The CDR3 contains 14 residues.

V and J are TRBV11-2 and TRBJ2-1; unclear D gene. Trimming removed 1 base from V and 10 bases from J, with 5 bases in between. This CDR3 region has 11 residues. Germline assignment: CDR1 SGHAT and CDR2 FQNNGV. The CDR3 DNA follows: TGTGCCAGCAGCTTAGCGGTAGAGCAGTTCTTC. Protein sequence: CASSLAVEQFF.

The genes are TRBV5-3 and TRBJ1-1; D not certain. TRBV5-3 is reported as an ORF; its role is uncertain. CDR3 length equals 13 residues. V lost 5 bases to trimming and J lost 0 bases, with 8 bases between them. The CDR3 sequence is CARRAQMNTEAFF. CDR3 coding DNA: TGTGCCAGAAGGGCTCAGATGAACACTGAAGCTTTCTTT.

The chain employs TRBV6-5 and TRBJ1-2; perhaps TRBD1 as D (5 bases). The germline gives CDR1 MNHEY, CDR2 SVGAGI. The V end was cut by 2 bases, the J end by 4 bases, with 14 bases between. This CDR3 spans 15 amino acids. The CDR3 nucleotides read TGTGCCAGCAGTTACCCCGGGACGGGAGTCTATGGCTACACCTTC. This encodes CASSYPGTGVYGYTF.

The rearrangement uses TRBV20-1 and TRBJ1-1; TRBD1 is a possible D gene (5 bases). This CDR3 region has 10 residues. Trimming removed 5 bases from V and 8 bases from J, with 9 bases in between. Per the germline V gene, CDR1 is DFQATT and CDR2 is SNEGSKA (reference sequence). CDR3 in DNA: TGCAGTGCTGGACACCCCGAAGCTTTCTTT. Encoded protein: CSAGHPEAFF.